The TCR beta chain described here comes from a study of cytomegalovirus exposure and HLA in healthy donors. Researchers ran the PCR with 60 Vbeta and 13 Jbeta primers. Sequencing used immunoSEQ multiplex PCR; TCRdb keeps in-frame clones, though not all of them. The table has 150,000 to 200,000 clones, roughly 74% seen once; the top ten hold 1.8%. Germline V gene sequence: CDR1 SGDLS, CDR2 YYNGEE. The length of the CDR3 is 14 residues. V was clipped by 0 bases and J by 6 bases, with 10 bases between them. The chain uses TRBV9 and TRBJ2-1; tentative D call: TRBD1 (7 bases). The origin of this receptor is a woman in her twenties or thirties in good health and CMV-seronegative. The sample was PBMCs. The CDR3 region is CASSVGQGGNEQFF. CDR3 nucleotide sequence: TGTGCCAGCAGCGTAGGTCAGGGGGGCAATGAGCAGTTCTTC.